This TCR beta chain was found in a study of cytomegalovirus exposure and HLA in healthy donors. The PCR employed 60 Vbeta primers together with 13 Jbeta primers. The table came from immunoSEQ multiplex PCR; TCRdb's copy has only in-frame clones and leaves some out. Of about 100,000 clones listed, about 80% are singletons. CDR1 is KGHSH and CDR2 is LQKENI in the germline V gene. J was trimmed by 6 bases and V by 1 base; bases with no gene match: 3. CDR3 length equals 15 residues. Study-level points and caveats: Later on, a genetic analysis was performed. It linked a missense variant in DCLRE1C with V- and J-gene trimming of TCR beta. CMV serostatus was the sole immune exposure information available. Among TCR beta chains of equal frequency, HLA-associated ones were more clonally expanded in a later analysis.

As concerns this clone: What it binds is unknown.

The sequencing sample was made of PBMCs. V usage is TRBV18 and J usage is TRBJ2-1; TRBD1 aligns across 10 bases. This receptor was obtained from a man under 40 in good health and CMV-seropositive. The CDR3: CASSPRQGAFNEQFF. The CDR3 region has the DNA TGTGCCAGCTCACCACGACAGGGGGCCTTCAATGAGCAGTTCTTC.